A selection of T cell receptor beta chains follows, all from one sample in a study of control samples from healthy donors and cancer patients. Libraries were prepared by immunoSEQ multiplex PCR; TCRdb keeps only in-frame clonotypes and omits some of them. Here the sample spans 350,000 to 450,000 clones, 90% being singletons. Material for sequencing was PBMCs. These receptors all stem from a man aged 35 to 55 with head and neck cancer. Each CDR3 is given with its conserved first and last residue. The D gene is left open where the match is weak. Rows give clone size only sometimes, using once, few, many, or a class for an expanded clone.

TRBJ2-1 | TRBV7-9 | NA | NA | CASSRTDEQFF | TGTGCCAGCAGCCGTACCGATGAGCAGTTCTTC
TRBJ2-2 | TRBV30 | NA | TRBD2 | CAWRGGAGGTGELFF | TGTGCCTGGAGAGGGGGGGCGGGAGGCACCGGGGAGCTGTTTTTT
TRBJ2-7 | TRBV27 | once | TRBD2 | CASSLGRETYEQYF | TGTGCCAGCAGTTTAGGGAGGGAAACCTACGAGCAGTACTTC
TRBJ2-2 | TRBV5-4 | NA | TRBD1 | CASSYTGDGAGLFF | TGTGCCAGCAGCTATACAGGGGATGGGGCGGGGCTGTTTTTT
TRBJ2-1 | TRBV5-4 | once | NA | CASSPSLGAHEQFF | TGTGCCAGCAGCCCGTCACTAGGCGCACATGAGCAGTTCTTC
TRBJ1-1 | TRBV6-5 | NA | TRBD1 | CASSLQGARNTEAFF | TGTGCCAGCAGCCTACAGGGGGCCCGGAACACTGAAGCTTTCTTT
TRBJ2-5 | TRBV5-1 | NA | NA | CASSLEGRVETQYF | TGCGCCAGCAGCTTGGAGGGGAGAGTAGAGACCCAGTACTTC
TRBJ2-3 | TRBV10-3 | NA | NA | CAIRMTEGTDTQYF | TGTGCCATCAGGATGACCGAGGGGACAGATACGCAGTATTTT
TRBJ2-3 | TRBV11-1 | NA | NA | CASSFGAGFTDTQYF | TGTGCCAGCAGCTTCGGAGCCGGCTTCACAGATACGCAGTATTTT
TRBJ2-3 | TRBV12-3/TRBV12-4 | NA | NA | CASSEGTDTQYF | TGTGCCAGTTCAGAAGGAACAGATACGCAGTATTTT
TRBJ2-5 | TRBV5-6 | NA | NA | CASSSYQETQYF | TGTGCCAGCAGCTCCTACCAAGAGACCCAGTACTTC
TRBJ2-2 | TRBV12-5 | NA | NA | CASGPEGGFGELFF | TGTGCTAGTGGCCCCGAGGGTGGGTTCGGGGAGCTGTTTTTT
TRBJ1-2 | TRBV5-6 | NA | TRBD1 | CASSSRPRQGSYGYTF | TGTGCCAGCAGCTCTAGGCCTCGACAGGGAAGCTATGGCTACACCTTC
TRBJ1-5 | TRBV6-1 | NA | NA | CASSEYQPQHF | TGTGCCAGCAGTGAGTATCAGCCCCAGCATTTT
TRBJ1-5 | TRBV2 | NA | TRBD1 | CASRKTGGSNQPQHF | TGTGCCAGCAGGAAGACAGGGGGGAGCAATCAGCCCCAGCATTTT
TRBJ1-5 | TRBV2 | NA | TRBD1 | CASSPTGGIQPQHF | TGTGCCAGCAGCCCGACAGGGGGCATTCAGCCCCAGCATTTT
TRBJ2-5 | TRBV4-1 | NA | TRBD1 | CASSHGDRDGETQYF | TGCGCCAGCAGCCATGGGGACAGGGATGGGGAGACCCAGTACTTC
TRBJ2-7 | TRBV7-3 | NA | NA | CASGKEQYF | TGTGCCAGCGGCAAAGAGCAGTACTTC
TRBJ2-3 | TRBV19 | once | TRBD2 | CASSVQRGGPTDTQYF | TGTGCCAGTAGCGTTCAGCGGGGGGGACCCACAGATACGCAGTATTTT
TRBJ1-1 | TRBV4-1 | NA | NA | CASSLTGNTEAFF | TGCGCCAGCAGCCTAACAGGGAACACTGAAGCTTTCTTT
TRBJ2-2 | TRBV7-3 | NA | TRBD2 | CASSPTSGQDTGELFF | TGTGCCAGCAGCCCGACTAGCGGACAAGACACCGGGGAGCTGTTTTTT
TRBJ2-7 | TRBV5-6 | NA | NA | CASSLGRGEQYF | TGTGCCAGCAGCCTCGGGCGTGGAGAGCAGTACTTC
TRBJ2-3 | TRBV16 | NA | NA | CASSQGGRAQYF | TGTGCCAGCAGCCAAGGAGGACGGGCGCAGTATTTT
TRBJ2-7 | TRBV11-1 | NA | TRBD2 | CASSPGGGASYEQYF | TGTGCCAGCAGCCCAGGCGGGGGGGCCTCCTACGAGCAGTACTTC
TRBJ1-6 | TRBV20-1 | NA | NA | CSASYGWNSPLHF | TGCAGTGCTAGTTACGGATGGAATTCACCCCTCCACTTT
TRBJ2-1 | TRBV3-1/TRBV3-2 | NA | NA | CASSQDMGGGNYNEQFF | TGTGCCAGCAGCCAAGATATGGGAGGCGGGAACTACAATGAGCAGTTCTTC